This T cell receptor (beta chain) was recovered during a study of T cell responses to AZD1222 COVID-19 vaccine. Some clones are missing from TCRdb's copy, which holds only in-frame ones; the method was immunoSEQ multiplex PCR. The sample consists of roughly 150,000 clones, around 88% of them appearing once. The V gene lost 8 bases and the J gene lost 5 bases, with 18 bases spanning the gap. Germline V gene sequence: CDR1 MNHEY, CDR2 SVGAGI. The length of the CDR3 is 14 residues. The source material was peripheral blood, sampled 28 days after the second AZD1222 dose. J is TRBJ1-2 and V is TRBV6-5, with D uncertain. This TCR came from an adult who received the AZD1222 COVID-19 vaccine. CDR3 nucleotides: TGTGCCAGCGGCGGCGCAATGACGGGGTATGGCTACACCTTC. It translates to CASGGAMTGYGYTF.